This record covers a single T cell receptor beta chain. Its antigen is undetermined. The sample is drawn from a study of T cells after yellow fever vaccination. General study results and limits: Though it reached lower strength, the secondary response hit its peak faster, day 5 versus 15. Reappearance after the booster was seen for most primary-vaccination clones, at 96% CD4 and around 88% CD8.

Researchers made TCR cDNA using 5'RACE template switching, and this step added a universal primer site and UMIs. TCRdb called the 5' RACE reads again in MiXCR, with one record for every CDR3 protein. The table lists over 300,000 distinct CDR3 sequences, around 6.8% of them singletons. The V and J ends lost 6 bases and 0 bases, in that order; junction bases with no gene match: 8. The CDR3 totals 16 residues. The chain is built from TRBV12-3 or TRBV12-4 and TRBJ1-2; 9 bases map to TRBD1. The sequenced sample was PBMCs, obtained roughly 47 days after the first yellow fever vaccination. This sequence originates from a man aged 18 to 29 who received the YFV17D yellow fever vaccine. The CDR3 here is CASSLRDRATNYGYTF. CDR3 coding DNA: TGTGCCAGCAGCCTCCGGGACAGGGCTACTAACTATGGCTACACCTTC.